A single sample is the source of the 25 T cell receptor beta chains below, sequenced in a study of OX40 agonist ivuxolimab in advanced cancers. This table comes from immunoSEQ multiplex PCR, and its TCRdb copy is limited to in-frame clones, with some not included. The repertoire holds some 83,000 clones, with about 86% as singletons. This specimen was CD4+ or CD8+ T cells sorted from blood, taken in a trial of the OX40 agonist ivuxolimab. The source of these receptors is an adult with an advanced solid tumor such as melanoma, head and neck, liver or kidney cancer.

The genes are TRBV5-1 and TRBJ1-3; TRBD1 might be the D (6 bases). The germline gives CDR1 SGHRS, CDR2 YFSETQ. This CDR3 region has 18 residues. Trimming cost V 4 bases and J 1 base, with 21 bases left between them. CDR3 residues: CASSLTGVTGSSGNTIYF. Written as DNA, the CDR3 is TGCGCCAGCAGCCTGACCGGGGTCACAGGGTCATCTGGAAACACCATATATTTT.

The rearrangement uses TRBV6-1 and TRBJ1-4, with D uncertain. Trimming left V 1 base short and J 8 bases short, with 17 bases between. The CDR3 covers 16 residues. Germline-derived CDR1 and CDR2 are MNHNS and SASEGT. CDR3 DNA sequence: TGTGCCAGCAGTGAAGAATCGAGGAGATCCAACGAAAAACTGTTTTTT. Translation gives CASSEESRRSNEKLFF.

This chain connects TRBV19 to TRBJ1-1; 7 bases map to TRBD1. The germline CDR1 and CDR2 sequences are LNHDA and SQIVND (reference sequence). The CDR3 is made up of 14 amino acids. The V and J ends lost 7 bases and 2 bases, in that order; junction bases with no gene match: 7. In DNA form, the CDR3 reads TGTGCCAGTACCTTAGGGACAGCTAACACTGAAGCTTTCTTT. Its protein is CASTLGTANTEAFF.

This clone was found a few times. DNA for the CDR3: TGTGCCAGCAGGCCCCCGAGGGGTCGGGGTTCACCCCTCCACTTT. Translated: CASRPPRGRGSPLHF. The V call is TRBV6-5, the J call TRBJ1-6; maybe TRBD1 (5 bases). The germline V and J ends were trimmed by 6 bases and 9 bases, with 18 bases remaining between them. From germline, CDR1 is MNHEY and CDR2 SVGAGI. This CDR3 is built from 15 residues.

This chain joins TRBV19 and TRBJ2-3; the D gene is possibly TRBD1 (7 bases). The V end lost 3 bases, the J end lost 4 bases, and 17 bases lay between the germline ends. The germline V gene has CDR1 LNHDA and CDR2 SQIVND (reference sequence). The CDR3 consists of 16 residues. CDR3 sequence: CASSIGGTDNSDTQYF. The CDR3, as DNA: TGTGCCAGTAGTATTGGAGGGACAGATAACTCAGATACGCAGTATTTT.

This sequence joins TRBV28 and TRBJ1-1; TRBD1 is a possible D gene (5 bases). Deletions cut 2 bases from V and 4 bases from J, with 8 bases between. The CDR3 sequence is 13 residues long. Germline CDR1 reads MDHEN; CDR2 reads SYDVKM. CDR3 DNA: TGTGCCAGCAGTTTAGGGGGACCCACTGAAGCTTTCTTT. It is translated as CASSLGGPTEAFF.

This chain joins TRBV10-3 and TRBJ1-1; 7 nucleotides align to TRBD1. Per germline, CDR1 ENHRY and CDR2 SYGVKD. CDR3 length: 13 residues. V lost 6 bases to trimming and J lost 5 bases; unmatched junction nucleotides: 6. The CDR3 DNA reads TGTGCCATCAGAGACAGGGCTGGAACTGAAGCTTTCTTT. Translated, it gives CAIRDRAGTEAFF.

This clone was recorded only once. V and J are TRBV11-3 and TRBJ2-1; 13 bases are shared with TRBD2. Germline V gene lookup returns CDR1 SGHNT and CDR2 YENEEA. The CDR3 spans 15 residues. Germline trimming cut 5 bases from V and 5 bases from J; bases unmatched to any gene: 3. Written as DNA, the CDR3 is TGTGCCAGCAGCATGACTAGCGGGAGGAACAATGAGCAGTTCTTC. Translated: CASSMTSGRNNEQFF.

This clone showed up just once. The chain combines TRBV6-5 with TRBJ1-6, with D unclear. The CDR3 length is 13 residues. The germline V and J ends were trimmed by 7 bases and 5 bases, with 9 bases remaining between them. CDR1 is MNHEY and CDR2 is SVGAGI in the germline V gene. CDR3 in DNA: TGTGCCAGCACCCGCACCGATAATTCACCCCTCCACTTT. This translates into CASTRTDNSPLHF.

In its sample, this clone was seen a few times. This sequence joins TRBV2 and TRBJ1-6; TRBD1 agrees at 7 bases. Germline V CDR1 and CDR2: SNHLY, FYNNEI. V shed 4 bases, J shed 9 bases, and the junction held 6 bases outside the gene matches. CDR3 length equals 14 residues. This chain's CDR3 is CASSVQGRGSPLHF. The CDR3 coding sequence is TGTGCCAGCAGTGTACAGGGGAGGGGTTCACCCCTCCACTTT. The entire variable domain, with the rest obtained from reference TRBV2 and TRBJ1-6, is as follows: EPEVTQTPSHQVTQMGQEVILRCVPISNHLYFYWYRQILGQKVEFLVSFYNNEISEKSEIFDDQFSVERPDGSNFTLKIRSTKLEDSAMYFCASSVQGRGSPLHFGNGTRLTVT.

The rearrangement links TRBV5-1 to TRBJ2-7, with 11 positions matching TRBD2. Germline lookup yields CDR1 SGHRS and CDR2 YFSETQ. The V segment lost 6 bases and the J segment 1 base; nucleotides outside the gene matches: 6. The CDR3 sequence is 15 residues long. Here the CDR3 DNA reads TGCGCCAGCACCCCAGGGACTAGCGGATCCTACGAGCAGTACTTC. Protein product: CASTPGTSGSYEQYF.

V gene TRBV7-2 combines with J gene TRBJ2-1, with 14 bases that match TRBD2. Trimming cost V 4 bases and J 9 bases; bases outside gene matches: 17. CDR3 length: 19 amino acids. CDR1 and CDR2 from the germline V gene are SGHTA and FQGNSA. CDR3: CASSSRLRTSGGTWGEQFF. CDR3 DNA sequence: TGTGCCAGCAGCTCAAGATTAAGGACTAGCGGGGGGACATGGGGTGAGCAGTTCTTC.

J is TRBJ1-1 and V is TRBV28, with TRBD1 matching 7 bases. V lost 3 bases and J lost 7; bases outside the gene matches: 8. Germline lookup yields CDR1 MDHEN and CDR2 SYDVKM. This CDR3 spans 14 amino acids. DNA of the CDR3: TGTGCCAGCAGTTTCCAACTGACAGGGCTTGAAGCTTTCTTT. Translating it yields CASSFQLTGLEAFF.

The J gene is TRBJ2-7, the V gene TRBV21-1; TRBD1, the D gene given by the table, was not confirmed from the DNA. TRBV21-1 represents a pseudogene. The CDR3 is 14 amino acids. The CDR3 reads CASVLATGDNEQYF. As DNA, the CDR3 is TGTGCCAGCGTACTAGCGACAGGGGACAACGAGCAGTACTTC.

For this clone: One end of the junction is discordant with germline, which a read error may explain. The J gene is TRBJ2-1, the V gene TRBV5-4; weak D call: TRBD2 (6 bases). The CDR3 extends over 18 amino acids. Germline V gene lookup returns CDR1 SGHNT and CDR2 YYREEE (reference sequence). CDR3 residues: CASSPDSPYGGSYNEQFF. DNA of the CDR3: TGCGCCAGCAGCCCAGACTCCCCATACGGGGGCTCCTACAATGAGCAGTTCTTC.

The chain recombines TRBV13 with TRBJ1-2; 12 bases match TRBD1. V gave up 1 base and J gave up 5 bases; unmatched junction bases: 5. CDR3 length equals 16 residues. Germline CDR1 PRHDT, CDR2 FYEKMQ (reference sequence). The chain's CDR3 is CASSLVGTGGEYGYTF. CDR3 DNA sequence: TGTGCCAGCAGCTTAGTGGGGACAGGGGGCGAGTATGGCTACACCTTC.

The chain joins TRBV5-1 to TRBJ1-1; D is ambiguous. Per the germline V gene, CDR1 is SGHRS and CDR2 is YFSETQ. This CDR3 contains 13 residues. The V end lost 4 bases, the J end lost 2 bases, and 9 bases lay between the germline ends. CDR3 sequence: CASSLDANTEAFF. The CDR3 DNA follows: TGCGCCAGCAGCCTGGACGCTAACACTGAAGCTTTCTTT.

This clone was observed a few times. The J gene is TRBJ1-4, the V gene TRBV10-1; 9 bases align to TRBD1. This CDR3 has 15 amino acids. Unmatched junction bases numbered 6, after V lost 0 bases and J lost 10 bases. From germline, CDR1 is WNHNN and CDR2 SYGVQD (reference sequence). In DNA, the CDR3 is TGCGCCAGCAGTGAGTCCCGGACAGGGGTCGGAAAACTGTTTTTT. Translation gives CASSESRTGVGKLFF.

This chain links TRBV7-2 with TRBJ1-3, with D perhaps TRBD1 (6 bases). V was clipped by 11 bases and J by 0 bases, with 20 bases between them. This CDR3 has 16 residues. Germline-derived CDR1 and CDR2 are SGHTA and FQGNSA. CDR3 in amino acids: CASSRGARNSGNTIYF. In DNA form, the CDR3 reads TGTGCCTCCTCTCGGGGGGCCCGAAACTCTGGAAACACCATATATTTT.

The V call is TRBV30, the J call TRBJ2-3; TRBD2 might be the D (5 bases). CDR3 size: 12 residues. Trimming stripped 2 bases from V and 3 bases from J, with 6 bases between. Germline V CDR1 and CDR2: GTSNPN, SVGIG (reference sequence). The DNA for the CDR3 is TGTGCCTGGAGTCCGGGGACAGATACGCAGTATTTT. Translation: CAWSPGTDTQYF. Supplemented by reference TRBV30 and TRBJ2-3, the full variable domain reads SQTIHQWPATLVQPVGSPLSLECTVEGTSNPNLYWYRQAAGRGLQLLFYSVGIGQISSEVPQNLSASRPQDRQFILSSKKLLLSDSGFYLCAWSPGTDTQYFGPGTRLTVL.

The genes are TRBV7-9 and TRBJ2-1; no reliable D call. The CDR3 runs to 12 residues. CDR1 is SEHNR, CDR2 FQNEAQ, per germline (reference sequence). V was cut by 0 bases and J by 11 bases, with 8 bases left in between. Here the CDR3 DNA reads TGTGCCAGCAGCTTAGCGAAGGGAAAGCAGTTCTTC. Amino acid sequence: CASSLAKGKQFF.

This chain joins TRBV18 and TRBJ2-2; maybe TRBD1 (6 bases). The CDR3 is 17 residues long. The V end lost 0 bases, the J end lost 2 bases, and 13 bases lay between the germline ends. Germline V CDR1 and CDR2: KGHSH, LQKENI. CDR3 amino acids: CASSPPPGTTNTGELFF. The CDR3 DNA sequence: TGTGCCAGCTCACCACCCCCCGGGACAACTAACACCGGGGAGCTGTTTTTT.

Comment on this clone: At one end the junction does not follow the germline gene, possibly because of a read error. The V gene is TRBV18, the J gene TRBJ1-6; 8 bases fit TRBD1. CDR1 and CDR2 from the germline V gene are KGHSH and LQKENI. The CDR3 length is 11 residues. CDR3 sequence reads: CASSDGTGLVF. CDR3 DNA sequence: TGTGCCAGCTCCGATGGGACAGGCCTAGTCTTT.

A note on this clone: The conserved final phenylalanine or tryptophan is absent from the CDR3, which likely points to a read error. No DNA is shown, since the ends of the CDR3 on it are uncertain; the CDR3 is the one TCRdb lists. The chain links TRBV7-2 to TRBJ1-1; TRBD1, the D gene given by the table, was not confirmed from the DNA. Germline CDR1 reads SGHTA; CDR2 reads FQGNSA. Inclusive of both ends, the CDR3 amounts to 13 amino acids. The CDR3 here is CASSLVIGGGKLL.

The V gene is TRBV7-2, the J gene TRBJ2-7, with 9 positions matching TRBD1. The CDR3 spans 14 residues. V gave up 5 bases and J gave up 2 bases; unmatched junction bases: 4. Germline loops: CDR1 SGHTA, CDR2 FQGNSA. CDR3: CASSRDREAYEQYF. As DNA, the CDR3 is TGTGCCAGCAGCCGGGACAGGGAAGCCTACGAGCAGTACTTC.